A selection of T cell receptor beta chains follows, all from one sample in a study of shared clonotypes between healthy human individuals. Assay: immunoSEQ multiplex PCR; the TCRdb copy retains only in-frame clones and omits some. The sample contains about 2 million clones, approximately 95% of which appear only once. Material: naive CD4+ T cells sorted from blood. These TCRs come from a man younger than 30 in good health. CDR3s include the opening cysteine and the closing phenylalanine or tryptophan. Fields, in order: D gene, J gene, V gene, clone size, CDR3 protein, CDR3 DNA. A D gene is named only where the DNA matches it firmly. Some rows have no size entry. The others give once, few or many, or a class for an expanded clone.

D gene: .
J gene: TRBJ2-3
V gene: TRBV6-1
clone size: .
CDR3 protein: CASSEAPNTQYF
CDR3 DNA: TGTGCCAGCAGTGAAGCGCCCAATACGCAGTATTTT

D gene: .
J gene: TRBJ1-1
V gene: TRBV11-2
clone size: .
CDR3 protein: CASRLMNTEAFF
CDR3 DNA: TGTGCCAGCAGGTTGATGAACACTGAAGCTTTCTTT

D gene: TRBD1
J gene: TRBJ2-7
V gene: TRBV7-2
clone size: .
CDR3 protein: CASSLALGQGHEQYF
CDR3 DNA: TGTGCCAGCAGCTTAGCGCTGGGACAGGGGCACGAGCAGTACTTC

D gene: TRBD1
J gene: TRBJ1-2
V gene: TRBV30
clone size: once
CDR3 protein: CASPGTGSLNYGYTF
CDR3 DNA: TGTGCGAGTCCCGGGACAGGATCTCTTAACTATGGCTACACCTTC

D gene: TRBD1
J gene: TRBJ2-1
V gene: TRBV6-5
clone size: once
CDR3 protein: CASVGTGGLDEQFF
CDR3 DNA: TGTGCCAGCGTGGGGACAGGGGGTTTGGATGAGCAGTTCTTC

D gene: TRBD2
J gene: TRBJ2-1
V gene: TRBV9
clone size: .
CDR3 protein: CASSATGLAGNEQFF
CDR3 DNA: TGTGCCAGCAGCGCGACGGGACTAGCGGGGAATGAGCAGTTCTTC

D gene: .
J gene: TRBJ1-6
V gene: TRBV7-2
clone size: .
CDR3 protein: CASSPHQSSYNSPLHF
CDR3 DNA: TGTGCCAGCAGCCCCCACCAGAGCTCCTATAATTCACCCCTCCACTTT

D gene: TRBD2
J gene: TRBJ2-3
V gene: TRBV7-8
clone size: .
CDR3 protein: CASRLAGVSTDTQYF
CDR3 DNA: TGTGCCAGCAGGTTAGCGGGAGTGAGTACAGATACGCAGTATTTT

D gene: .
J gene: TRBJ1-1
V gene: TRBV6-5
clone size: .
CDR3 protein: CATNKRGDTEAFF
CDR3 DNA: TGTGCCACTAATAAGAGAGGGGACACTGAAGCTTTCTTT

D gene: .
J gene: TRBJ1-3
V gene: TRBV7-2
clone size: .
CDR3 protein: CASSLGPTFSSGNTIYF
CDR3 DNA: TGTGCCAGCAGCTTAGGACCGACGTTCTCCTCTGGAAACACCATATATTTT

D gene: .
J gene: TRBJ2-3
V gene: TRBV5-6
clone size: .
CDR3 protein: CASSLQGFTDTQYF
CDR3 DNA: TGTGCCAGCAGCTTGCAGGGTTTCACAGATACGCAGTATTTT

D gene: TRBD1
J gene: TRBJ2-1
V gene: TRBV29-1
clone size: .
CDR3 protein: CSVCTDRDSYNEQFF
CDR3 DNA: TGCAGCGTTTGTACGGACAGGGACTCCTACAATGAGCAGTTCTTC

D gene: TRBD2
J gene: TRBJ2-7
V gene: TRBV28
clone size: .
CDR3 protein: CASSFSSGSSYEQYF
CDR3 DNA: TGTGCCAGCAGTTTTTCCAGCGGGAGCTCCTACGAGCAGTACTTC

D gene: .
J gene: TRBJ2-3
V gene: TRBV7-6
clone size: .
CDR3 protein: CASSPDVSSTDTQYF
CDR3 DNA: TGTGCCAGCAGCCCGGACGTATCTAGCACAGATACGCAGTATTTT

D gene: .
J gene: TRBJ1-5
V gene: TRBV7-2
clone size: .
CDR3 protein: CASSQRGLNSNQPQHF
CDR3 DNA: TGTGCCAGCAGCCAACGGGGGTTGAATAGCAATCAGCCCCAGCATTTT

D gene: .
J gene: TRBJ1-2
V gene: TRBV18
clone size: .
CDR3 protein: CASSPETPYGYTF
CDR3 DNA: TGTGCCAGCTCACCCGAAACCCCCTATGGCTACACCTTC

D gene: .
J gene: TRBJ1-5
V gene: TRBV11-2
clone size: .
CDR3 protein: CASSLDAAENQPQHF
CDR3 DNA: TGTGCCAGCAGCTTAGACGCGGCAGAGAATCAGCCCCAGCATTTT

D gene: TRBD1
J gene: TRBJ2-5
V gene: TRBV28
clone size: .
CDR3 protein: CASIPTGGVETQYF
CDR3 DNA: TGTGCCAGCATTCCGACAGGGGGCGTTGAGACCCAGTACTTC

D gene: .
J gene: TRBJ2-3
V gene: TRBV18
clone size: .
CDR3 protein: CASSVSDTQYF
CDR3 DNA: TGTGCCAGCTCCGTTTCGGATACGCAGTATTTT

D gene: .
J gene: TRBJ2-7
V gene: TRBV5-1
clone size: .
CDR3 protein: CASSVIVGNEQYF
CDR3 DNA: TGCGCCAGCAGCGTTATCGTGGGCAACGAGCAGTACTTC

D gene: .
J gene: TRBJ1-5
V gene: TRBV6-6
clone size: .
CDR3 protein: CASSYAQSNQPQHF
CDR3 DNA: TGTGCCAGCAGTTACGCACAGTCTAATCAGCCCCAGCATTTT

D gene: TRBD1
J gene: TRBJ1-2
V gene: TRBV29-1
clone size: .
CDR3 protein: CSVGTGRDYGYTF
CDR3 DNA: TGCAGCGTCGGGACAGGGAGGGACTATGGCTACACCTTC

D gene: .
J gene: TRBJ1-5
V gene: TRBV19
clone size: .
CDR3 protein: CASSVWTGGGNQPQHF
CDR3 DNA: TGTGCCAGTAGTGTTTGGACGGGAGGTGGCAATCAGCCCCAGCATTTT

D gene: TRBD1
J gene: TRBJ1-4
V gene: TRBV28
clone size: .
CDR3 protein: CASRQTGVIGKLFF
CDR3 DNA: TGTGCCAGCAGACAGACAGGGGTTATCGGAAAACTGTTTTTT

D gene: .
J gene: TRBJ2-3
V gene: TRBV29-1
clone size: .
CDR3 protein: CSVDPTWTSTDTQYF
CDR3 DNA: TGCAGCGTTGATCCCACCTGGACTAGCACAGATACGCAGTATTTT

D gene: TRBD2
J gene: TRBJ2-1
V gene: TRBV30
clone size: .
CDR3 protein: CAWSVKAGAIYNEQFF
CDR3 DNA: TGTGCCTGGAGTGTAAAAGCGGGAGCTATCTACAATGAGCAGTTCTTC

D gene: TRBD1
J gene: TRBJ1-1
V gene: TRBV7-9
clone size: once
CDR3 protein: CASSLTGYDTEAFF
CDR3 DNA: TGTGCCAGCAGCTTGACAGGGTATGACACTGAAGCTTTCTTT

D gene: .
J gene: TRBJ1-6
V gene: TRBV13
clone size: .
CDR3 protein: CASSLWRDGNSPLHF
CDR3 DNA: TGTGCCAGCAGCTTATGGCGCGACGGCAATTCACCCCTCCACTTT

D gene: TRBD2
J gene: TRBJ2-1
V gene: TRBV5-1
clone size: .
CDR3 protein: CASSLLAGRDNEQFF
CDR3 DNA: TGCGCCAGCAGCTTACTAGCGGGGAGGGACAATGAGCAGTTCTTC

D gene: .
J gene: TRBJ2-1
V gene: TRBV6-5
clone size: .
CDR3 protein: CASTPGGGPRNEQFF
CDR3 DNA: TGTGCCAGCACCCCCGGAGGGGGCCCCAGGAATGAGCAGTTCTTC

D gene: .
J gene: TRBJ2-7
V gene: TRBV10-2
clone size: .
CDR3 protein: CASRAQAGPSYEQYF
CDR3 DNA: TGCGCCAGCAGGGCTCAGGCGGGGCCCTCCTACGAGCAGTACTTC

D gene: .
J gene: TRBJ1-4
V gene: TRBV21-1
clone size: .
CDR3 protein: CASSKGVPTGSTNEKLFF
CDR3 DNA: TGTGCCAGCAGCAAAGGGGTCCCTACAGGGTCAACTAATGAAAAACTGTTTTTT

D gene: .
J gene: TRBJ2-7
V gene: TRBV5-1
clone size: .
CDR3 protein: CASSTTLAYEQYF
CDR3 DNA: TGCGCCAGCAGCACGACACTTGCCTACGAGCAGTACTTC

D gene: .
J gene: TRBJ2-7
V gene: TRBV6-1
clone size: .
CDR3 protein: CASTDLGFSHEQYF
CDR3 DNA: TGTGCCAGCACCGACTTGGGTTTCTCCCACGAGCAGTACTTC

D gene: TRBD1
J gene: TRBJ1-1
V gene: TRBV10-3
clone size: once
CDR3 protein: CATHRGSSTEAFF
CDR3 DNA: TGTGCCACTCACAGGGGGTCTAGCACTGAAGCTTTCTTT

D gene: .
J gene: TRBJ2-7
V gene: TRBV28
clone size: .
CDR3 protein: CASNRDTYEQYF
CDR3 DNA: TGTGCCAGCAACCGGGACACCTACGAGCAGTACTTC

D gene: .
J gene: TRBJ2-5
V gene: TRBV18
clone size: .
CDR3 protein: CASSLNGAGVQETQYF
CDR3 DNA: TGTGCCAGCTCACTCAATGGGGCTGGAGTCCAAGAGACCCAGTACTTC

D gene: .
J gene: TRBJ2-2
V gene: TRBV7-2
clone size: .
CDR3 protein: CASSPRGGRGELFF
CDR3 DNA: TGTGCCAGCAGCCCCCGGGGAGGTCGCGGGGAGCTGTTTTTT

D gene: TRBD2
J gene: TRBJ2-3
V gene: TRBV2
clone size: .
CDR3 protein: CAVSPGLVTDTQYF
CDR3 DNA: TGTGCCGTGTCTCCGGGACTAGTCACAGATACGCAGTATTTT

D gene: .
J gene: TRBJ2-7
V gene: TRBV7-8
clone size: .
CDR3 protein: CASSLNRYEQYF
CDR3 DNA: TGTGCCAGCAGCTTAAACCGCTACGAGCAGTACTTC

D gene: .
J gene: TRBJ1-2
V gene: TRBV5-6
clone size: .
CDR3 protein: CASSGPRGQGYGYTF
CDR3 DNA: TGTGCCAGCAGCGGCCCAAGAGGGCAGGGCTATGGCTACACCTTC

D gene: .
J gene: TRBJ2-7
V gene: TRBV11-2
clone size: .
CDR3 protein: CASSLGGYSYEQYF
CDR3 DNA: TGTGCCAGCAGCTTAGGGGGTTATTCCTACGAGCAGTACTTC

D gene: TRBD1
J gene: TRBJ2-4
V gene: TRBV18
clone size: .
CDR3 protein: CASSPPGQGGIQYF
CDR3 DNA: TGTGCCAGCTCACCACCGGGACAGGGTGGCATTCAGTACTTC

D gene: TRBD2
J gene: TRBJ2-7
V gene: TRBV30
clone size: .
CDR3 protein: CAWRRSGGVASDEQYF
CDR3 DNA: TGTGCCTGGAGAAGATCGGGAGGAGTTGCTAGTGACGAGCAGTACTTC

D gene: .
J gene: TRBJ1-5
V gene: TRBV27
clone size: .
CDR3 protein: CASSEDGYSNQPQHF
CDR3 DNA: TGTGCCAGCAGCGAGGACGGATATAGCAATCAGCCCCAGCATTTT

D gene: .
J gene: TRBJ2-3
V gene: TRBV7-9
clone size: .
CDR3 protein: CASSVSFSGDTQYF
CDR3 DNA: TGTGCCAGCAGCGTATCATTTAGTGGCGATACGCAGTATTTT

D gene: TRBD2
J gene: TRBJ2-2
V gene: TRBV7-8
clone size: .
CDR3 protein: CASSSSGTSVTGELFF
CDR3 DNA: TGTGCCAGCAGCTCATCCGGGACTAGCGTAACCGGGGAGCTGTTTTTT

D gene: .
J gene: TRBJ1-4
V gene: TRBV6-1
clone size: .
CDR3 protein: CASSGQSNEKLFF
CDR3 DNA: TGTGCCAGCAGTGGGCAGAGTAATGAAAAACTGTTTTTT

D gene: TRBD1
J gene: TRBJ1-2
V gene: TRBV19
clone size: .
CDR3 protein: CASSPQQGKRYTF
CDR3 DNA: TGTGCCAGTAGTCCTCAACAGGGGAAGCGCTACACCTTC

D gene: TRBD2
J gene: TRBJ2-1
V gene: TRBV7-9
clone size: .
CDR3 protein: CASSSGTSGLNEQFF
CDR3 DNA: TGTGCCAGCAGCTCCGGGACTAGCGGACTCAATGAGCAGTTCTTC

D gene: .
J gene: TRBJ2-7
V gene: TRBV2
clone size: .
CDR3 protein: CASSEKQARSYEQYF
CDR3 DNA: TGTGCCAGCAGTGAAAAGCAGGCGCGCTCCTACGAGCAGTACTTC

D gene: .
J gene: TRBJ2-3
V gene: TRBV19
clone size: .
CDR3 protein: CATGGWGTDTQYF
CDR3 DNA: TGTGCCACAGGCGGCTGGGGCACAGATACGCAGTATTTT

D gene: TRBD2
J gene: TRBJ2-1
V gene: TRBV7-7
clone size: .
CDR3 protein: CASSPGLAGGPKGEQFF
CDR3 DNA: TGTGCTAGCAGCCCGGGACTAGCGGGAGGGCCCAAAGGAGAGCAGTTCTTC

D gene: .
J gene: TRBJ1-6
V gene: TRBV6-5
clone size: .
CDR3 protein: CASSIEGIGSPLHF
CDR3 DNA: TGTGCCAGCAGTATAGAGGGGATTGGATCACCCCTCCACTTT

D gene: .
J gene: TRBJ1-1
V gene: TRBV7-6
clone size: .
CDR3 protein: CASSSDFTEAFF
CDR3 DNA: TGTGCCAGCAGCTCGGACTTCACTGAAGCTTTCTTT

D gene: .
J gene: TRBJ2-7
V gene: TRBV18
clone size: .
CDR3 protein: CASSPGIPPYEQYF
CDR3 DNA: TGTGCCAGCTCACCAGGTATCCCTCCCTACGAGCAGTACTTC

D gene: TRBD1
J gene: TRBJ1-1
V gene: TRBV10-3
clone size: once
CDR3 protein: CAISYTGGNTEAFF
CDR3 DNA: TGTGCCATCAGTTACACAGGGGGGAACACTGAAGCTTTCTTT

D gene: .
J gene: TRBJ2-4
V gene: TRBV6-5
clone size: .
CDR3 protein: CASSQSGAKNIQYF
CDR3 DNA: TGTGCCAGCAGTCAGTCGGGGGCCAAAAACATTCAGTACTTC

D gene: .
J gene: TRBJ2-5
V gene: TRBV2
clone size: few
CDR3 protein: CASSEWETQYF
CDR3 DNA: TGTGCCAGCAGTGAATGGGAGACCCAGTACTTC

D gene: .
J gene: TRBJ1-1
V gene: TRBV7-9
clone size: once
CDR3 protein: CASSFGGKDTEAFF
CDR3 DNA: TGTGCCAGCAGCTTCGGAGGGAAGGACACTGAAGCTTTCTTT